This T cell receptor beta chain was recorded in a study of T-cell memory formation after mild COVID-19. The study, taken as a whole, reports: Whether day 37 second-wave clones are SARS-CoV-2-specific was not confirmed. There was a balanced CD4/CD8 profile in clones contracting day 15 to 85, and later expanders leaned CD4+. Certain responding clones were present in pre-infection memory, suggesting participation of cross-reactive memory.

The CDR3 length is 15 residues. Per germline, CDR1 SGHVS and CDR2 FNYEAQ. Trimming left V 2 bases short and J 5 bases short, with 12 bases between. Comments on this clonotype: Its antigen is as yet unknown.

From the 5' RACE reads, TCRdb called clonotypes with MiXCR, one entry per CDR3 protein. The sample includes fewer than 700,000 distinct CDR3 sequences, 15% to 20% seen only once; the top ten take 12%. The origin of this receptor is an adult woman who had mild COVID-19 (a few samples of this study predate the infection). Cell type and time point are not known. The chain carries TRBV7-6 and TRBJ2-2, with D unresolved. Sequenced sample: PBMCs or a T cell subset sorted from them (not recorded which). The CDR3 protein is CASSLTATETGELFF. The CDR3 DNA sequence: TGTGCCAGCAGCTTAACGGCTACGGAAACCGGGGAGCTGTTTTTT.